This T cell receptor (beta chain) was recorded in a study of response to subunit inactivated influenza vaccine. The study, taken as a whole, reports: It was the authors' suggestion that each seasonal influenza vaccination recruits few new T cells.

Comments on this clonotype: Its antigen remains unidentified.

Looked up from germline, CDR1 is SGHNT and CDR2 is YYREEE (reference sequence). Trimming left V 0 bases short and J 5 bases short, with 12 bases between. This CDR3 is built from 14 residues. One entry per CDR3 protein, called by TCRdb with MiXCR from the RT-PCR reads. Of about 500,000 distinct CDR3 sequences in the sample, roughly 13% are singletons; the top ten hold about 12%. The sequence came from a man between 50 and 59 years old who received an inactivated influenza vaccine. V and J are TRBV5-4 and TRBJ2-7, with D possibly matching TRBD1 (5 bases). Specimen: PBMCs from blood, collected 35 to 45 days after vaccination. The CDR3 loop reads CASSLAGHIDEQYF. CDR3 DNA: TGTGCCAGCAGCTTGGCCGGACATATCGACGAGCAGTACTTC.